Each of the 32 T cell receptor beta chains below was sequenced from the same sample in a study of blood T cell repertoires in COVID-19. Method: immunoSEQ multiplex PCR; TCRdb's copy keeps in-frame clones and lacks some. Of about 170,000 clones in the sample, 70% to 85% were seen once. The sample consisted of PBMCs or T cells enriched from blood (not recorded which). All receptors come from a woman in her 70s in a cohort exposed to, infected with or recovered from COVID-19 (not recorded which).

The chain is built from TRBV2 and TRBJ2-7; perhaps TRBD2 as D (6 bases). V lost 2 bases to trimming and J lost 2 bases, with 13 bases between them. CDR1 SNHLY and CDR2 FYNNEI come from the germline V gene. The CDR3 sequence is 15 residues long. The CDR3 sequence: CASSEFVGGTYEQYF. The DNA of the CDR3 is TGTGCCAGCAGTGAATTTGTGGGAGGTACCTACGAGCAGTACTTC.

The V gene is TRBV28, the J gene TRBJ1-1; TRBD1 aligns across 7 bases. Trimming removed 4 bases from V and 8 bases from J; junction bases left unmatched: 7. In germline, CDR1 is MDHEN, CDR2 SYDVKM. This CDR3 spans 13 amino acids. CDR3 nucleotides: TGTGCCAGCAGTTCACCGACAGGGAGGGAAGCTTTCTTT. Translated, it gives CASSSPTGREAFF.

The rearrangement joins TRBV18 to TRBJ2-2, with D tentatively TRBD2 (6 bases). Germline CDR1 is KGHSH and CDR2 is LQKENI. Trimming left V 5 bases short and J 6 bases short, with 13 bases between. The CDR3 loop spans 14 amino acids. The CDR3 sequence is CASSFRRESGELFF. The CDR3 DNA follows: TGTGCCAGCTCATTCAGGAGGGAGTCCGGGGAGCTGTTTTTT.

The rearrangement uses TRBV7-2 and TRBJ2-7, with 8 nucleotides matching TRBD2. CDR1 SGHTA and CDR2 FQGNSA come from the germline V gene. With 4 bases clipped from V and 5 bases from J, the junction kept 4 bases outside the gene matches. The CDR3 runs to 13 residues. The CDR3 spells CASSWTSLNEQYF. DNA of the CDR3: TGTGCCAGCAGCTGGACTAGCCTTAACGAGCAGTACTTC.

The V and J genes are TRBV11-1 and TRBJ2-3, with D maybe TRBD2 (5 bases). Trimming cost V 3 bases and J 0 bases, with 10 bases left between them. The CDR3 loop spans 15 amino acids. Germline V CDR1 and CDR2: SGHAT, FQDESV (reference sequence). CDR3 in DNA: TGTGCCAGCAGCTTTTCAGCGGCAAGCACAGATACGCAGTATTTT. Translating gives CASSFSAASTDTQYF.

The rearrangement uses TRBV28 and TRBJ1-2; D unclear. V lost 3 bases and J 1 base, leaving 9 bases between the germline ends. The germline V gene encodes CDR1 MDHEN and CDR2 SYDVKM. This CDR3 has 14 amino acids. CDR3 coding DNA: TGTGCCAGCAGTTTGGGCACCTATAACTATGGCTACACCTTC. Protein sequence: CASSLGTYNYGYTF.

This clone was seen only a few times. This sequence joins TRBV28 and TRBJ2-2; 12 positions match TRBD2. From germline, CDR1 is MDHEN and CDR2 SYDVKM. CDR3 size: 17 residues. J lost 0 bases, V lost 5 bases, and 4 bases had no gene match. The chain's CDR3 is CASSPRTSGTNTGELFF. In DNA, the CDR3 is TGTGCCAGCAGTCCCAGGACTAGCGGGACGAACACCGGGGAGCTGTTTTTT. The full variable domain, completed using reference TRBV28 and TRBJ2-2, is DVKVTQSSRYLVKRTGEKVFLECVQDMDHENMFWYRQDPGLGLRLIYFSYDVKMKEKGDIPEGYSVSREKKERFSLILESASTNQTSMYLCASSPRTSGTNTGELFFGEGSRLTVL.

The gene calls are TRBV18 and TRBJ1-1; perhaps TRBD1 as D (5 bases). The length of the CDR3 is 14 residues. Germline assignment: CDR1 KGHSH and CDR2 LQKENI. V shed 0 bases and J shed 2 bases, with 7 bases lying between them. CDR3: CASSPPGANTEAFF. DNA for the CDR3: TGTGCCAGCTCACCACCTGGGGCTAACACTGAAGCTTTCTTT.

This clone was picked up one time. The V and J genes are TRBV5-5 and TRBJ2-1, with D hard to call. Trimming pared 1 base from V and 7 bases from J, leaving 6 bases between. The germline V gene encodes CDR1 SGHKS and CDR2 YYEKEE (reference sequence). CDR3 length equals 12 residues. Here the CDR3 DNA reads TGTGCCAGCAGCTTGTCATTGAATGAGCAGTTCTTC. Protein: CASSLSLNEQFF.

This rearrangement joins TRBV3-1 (or the pseudogene TRBV3-2) to TRBJ2-7, with D unresolved. The V and J ends lost 4 bases and 6 bases respectively, with 16 bases between them. The CDR3 is 14 amino acids. Germline assignment: CDR1 LGHDT and CDR2 YNNKEL (reference sequence). In DNA form, the CDR3 reads TGTGCCAGCAGCCCGCCTAGATCTGCTAGCGAGCAGTACTTC. This translates into CASSPPRSASEQYF.

The count of this clone is one. The rearrangement joins TRBV10-3 to TRBJ2-7, with 9 positions matching TRBD2. The V gene end was trimmed by 9 bases and the J gene end by 4 bases; junction bases not matched to a gene: 10. Germline V lookup: CDR1 ENHRY, CDR2 SYGVKD. The CDR3 has 14 amino acids. The CDR3 is CAIRAGGALYEQYF. The CDR3 bases are TGTGCCATAAGAGCGGGAGGAGCGCTGTACGAGCAGTACTTC.

V is TRBV19 and J is TRBJ2-1, with 13 bases fitting TRBD2. Germline V lookup: CDR1 LNHDA, CDR2 SQIVND (reference sequence). V dropped 7 bases and J dropped 9; count of bases not matched to a gene: 6. The CDR3 consists of 14 residues. CDR3 nucleotide sequence: TGTGCCAGTAATAGGGGGACTAGCGGGACTGAGCAGTTCTTC. It yields the protein CASNRGTSGTEQFF.

This chain links TRBV21-1 with TRBJ2-5; the listed D gene, TRBD1, was not tested against the DNA. TRBV21-1 is described as a pseudogene. This CDR3 is 12 amino acids long. The DNA for the CDR3 is TGTGCCCGGGGACAGAACCAAGAGACCCAGTACTTC. It encodes CARGQNQETQYF.

V usage is TRBV9 and J usage is TRBJ1-2; no firm D call. The CDR3 is 13 amino acids. The V gene's germline CDR1 is SGDLS and CDR2 YYNGEE. Deletions cut 3 bases from V and 8 bases from J, with 14 bases between. The CDR3 loop is CASSDFATGGYTF. CDR3 nucleotides: TGTGCCAGCAGCGACTTCGCAACCGGGGGCTACACCTTC. The full variable domain, with the rest looked up from reference TRBV9 and TRBJ1-2, is DSGVTQTPKHLITATGQRVTLRCSPRSGDLSVYWYQQSLDQGLQFLIQYYNGEERAKGNILERFSAQQFPDLHSELNLSSLELGDSALYFCASSDFATGGYTFGSGTRLTVV.

The rearrangement uses TRBV9 and TRBJ1-4; 9 bases align to TRBD1. Losses at the gene ends were 3 bases for V and 8 bases for J; bases not matched to a gene: 8. CDR3 size: 15 residues. Germline V gene sequence: CDR1 SGDLS, CDR2 YYNGEE. The CDR3 spells CASSASGTGREKLFF. As DNA, the CDR3 is TGTGCCAGCAGCGCGTCCGGGACAGGGAGAGAAAAACTGTTTTTT.

This chain links TRBV21-1 with TRBJ2-1; the D call TRBD2 from the table was never checked on the DNA. TRBV21-1 counts as a pseudogene. The CDR3 is 15 residues long. The CDR3 loop is CASSSGEQNRYEQFF. The CDR3 nucleotides are TGTGCCAGCAGCTCCGGGGAGCAAAATCGATATGAGCAGTTCTTC.

CDR3 residues: CASSKRGAMGEKLFF. The CDR3 region has the DNA TGTGCCAGCAGTAAAAGGGGTGCGATGGGGGAAAAACTGTTTTTT. This chain uses TRBV7-2 with TRBJ1-4; TRBD1 is a possible D gene (5 bases). V was pared by 6 bases and J by 8 bases, with 19 bases between. The CDR3 totals 15 residues. Germline V lookup: CDR1 SGHTA, CDR2 FQGNSA. Full variable domain (remainder filled in from reference TRBV7-2 and TRBJ1-4): GAGVSQSPSNKVTEKGKDVELRCDPISGHTALYWYRQSLGQGLEFLIYFQGNSAPDKSGLPSDRFSAERTGGSVSTLTIQRTQQEDSAVYLCASSKRGAMGEKLFFGSGTQLSVL.

The chain employs TRBV7-3 and TRBJ2-1; D possibly corresponds to TRBD2 (6 bases). V lost 5 bases to trimming and J lost 12 bases, with 14 bases between them. This CDR3 region has 12 residues. The germline CDR1 and CDR2 sequences are SGHTA and FQGTGA. CDR3 amino acids: CASSDTGTGQFF. CDR3 sequence (DNA): TGTGCCAGCAGCGACACCGGGACTGGGCAGTTCTTC.

This clone was detected once. The V call is TRBV11-2, the J call TRBJ2-3, with TRBD2 identical over 7 bases. Germline trimming cut 5 bases from V and 2 bases from J; bases unmatched to any gene: 10. This CDR3 is built from 16 residues. Per germline, CDR1 SGHAT and CDR2 FQNNGV. The CDR3 bases are TGTGCCAGCAGCCCCCGGGCGGGAGACCCCACAGATACGCAGTATTTT. Its protein is CASSPRAGDPTDTQYF.

V usage is TRBV7-2 and J usage is TRBJ1-5; D perhaps matches TRBD1 (6 bases). The CDR3 runs 16 residues. The germline V gene has CDR1 SGHTA and CDR2 FQGNSA. Trimming removed 5 bases at V and 0 bases at J, with 14 bases between. This CDR3 reads CASSPRGSYSNQPQHF. The CDR3 DNA follows: TGTGCCAGCAGCCCCAGGGGTTCTTATAGCAATCAGCCCCAGCATTTT.

This clone has more than one count but fewer than ten. The rearrangement links TRBV11-1 to TRBJ2-7; the match to TRBD1 covers 9 bases. J gave up 2 bases and V 0 bases, and 2 bases lay outside the gene matches. The CDR3 has 15 amino acids. The germline CDR1 and CDR2 sequences are SGHAT and FQDESV (reference sequence). The CDR3 DNA sequence: TGTGCCAGCAGCTTAGCGAGACAGGGGGCCTACGAGCAGTACTTC. Its protein is CASSLARQGAYEQYF.

J is TRBJ2-5 and V is TRBV28, with D perhaps matching TRBD2 (5 bases). The V end lost 5 bases, the J end lost 2 bases, and 18 bases lay between the germline ends. This CDR3 has 16 amino acids. Germline CDR1 and CDR2: MDHEN and SYDVKM. The CDR3 loop is CASSPRRTGIQETQYF. The CDR3 region has the DNA TGTGCCAGCAGTCCTCGAAGAACCGGGATACAAGAGACCCAGTACTTC.

CDR3 DNA: TGTGCCAGCAGCGTTGTCGGGACTAGTGATGAGCAGTTCTTC. This translates into CASSVVGTSDEQFF. The chain links TRBV9 to TRBJ2-1, with 8 bases matching TRBD2. The CDR3 spans 14 residues. CDR1 SGDLS and CDR2 YYNGEE come from the germline V gene. V dropped 2 bases and J dropped 8; count of bases not matched to a gene: 6.

This clone was seen a handful of times. The chain has TRBV5-6 and TRBJ1-6, with a tentative D call TRBD1 (6 bases). The CDR3 has 19 amino acids. In germline, CDR1 is SGHDT, CDR2 YYEEEE. Trimming removed 3 bases from V and 0 bases from J, with 19 bases in between. The CDR3 DNA reads as TGTGCCAGCAGCTCGGGGTGGCGGGGGGCCTACTCCTATAATTCACCCCTCCACTTT. Its translation: CASSSGWRGAYSYNSPLHF.

CDR3 residues: CASSLRHGESSPLHF. CDR3 coding DNA: TGTGCCAGCAGCTTACGCCACGGAGAAAGTAGTCCCCTCCACTTT. This chain connects TRBV7-8 to TRBJ1-6; D is undetermined. V lost 2 bases to trimming and J lost 13 bases, with 18 bases between them. Germline assignment: CDR1 SGHVS and CDR2 FQNEAQ. This CDR3 is built from 15 residues.

This clone was counted a few times. The genes are TRBV4-1 and TRBJ1-4; D call uncertain. Trimming removed 4 bases from V and 4 bases from J, with 10 bases in between. The germline V gene has CDR1 MGHRA and CDR2 YSYEKL. This CDR3 region has 14 residues. Here the CDR3 DNA reads TGCGCCAGCAGCCCGGGAGCTGGTAATGAAAAACTGTTTTTT. Translating it yields CASSPGAGNEKLFF.

The rearrangement joins TRBV4-2 to TRBJ1-4; no clear D. Germline V gene lookup returns CDR1 LGHNA and CDR2 YNFKEQ. The CDR3 length is 13 residues. The V end was cut by 1 base, the J end by 8 bases, with 8 bases between. CDR3 loop: CASSQVEREKLFF. The CDR3 DNA sequence: TGTGCCAGCAGCCAAGTTGAGAGGGAAAAACTGTTTTTT.

The J gene is TRBJ2-1, the V gene TRBV28; D remains unclear. Trimming removed 5 bases at V and 0 bases at J, with 14 bases between. CDR3 length: 16 amino acids. Germline V gene lookup returns CDR1 MDHEN and CDR2 SYDVKM. For the CDR3, the DNA is TGTGCCAGCAGTACGCTGAGCGCTATCTCCTACAATGAGCAGTTCTTC. Its translation is CASSTLSAISYNEQFF.

This clone was picked up a small number of times. This chain joins TRBV13 and TRBJ1-1; D is unclear. The germline CDR1 and CDR2 sequences are PRHDT and FYEKMQ (reference sequence). Between the trimmed V and J ends, which lost 5 bases and 1 base, there was a span of 11 bases. The CDR3 has 14 amino acids. CDR3 nucleotides: TGTGCCAGCAGCGGAGAGGCCGCGAACACTGAAGCTTTCTTT. Residues: CASSGEAANTEAFF. Full variable domain (rest looked up from reference TRBV13 and TRBJ1-1): AAGVIQSPRHLIKEKRETATLKCYPIPRHDTVYWYQQGPGQDPQFLISFYEKMQSDKGSIPDRFSAQQFSDYHSELNMSSLELGDSALYFCASSGEAANTEAFFGQGTRLTVV.

The chain recombines TRBV11-2 with TRBJ2-7; TRBD2 aligns across 13 bases. Per germline, CDR1 SGHAT and CDR2 FQNNGV. The CDR3 spans 17 residues. V trimming: 1 base; J trimming: 2 bases; junction bases outside the gene matches: 5. DNA of the CDR3: TGTGCCAGCAGCTTAGTACGCGGGACTAGCGGGGCCTACGAGCAGTACTTC. It codes for CASSLVRGTSGAYEQYF.

The chain joins TRBV27 to TRBJ2-7; 10 positions agree with TRBD2. CDR3 size: 19 residues. CDR1 is MNHEY and CDR2 is SMNVEV in the germline V gene (reference sequence). V was pared by 3 bases and J by 2 bases, with 16 bases of the junction left unmatched. CDR3 bases: TGTGCCAGCAGTTTCGGCCCAGCGGGAGGGCCGATCTCCCCCTACGAGCAGTACTTC. Amino acid sequence: CASSFGPAGGPISPYEQYF.

The CDR3 DNA reads TGTGCCAGCACAGGGGAAGGGTATCAGCCCCAGCATTTT. It is translated as CASTGEGYQPQHF. The chain uses TRBV2 and TRBJ1-5, with D possibly matching TRBD1 (6 bases). The CDR3 length is 13 residues. V lost 7 bases and J lost 5, with 12 bases in between. Germline CDR1 reads SNHLY; CDR2 reads FYNNEI.